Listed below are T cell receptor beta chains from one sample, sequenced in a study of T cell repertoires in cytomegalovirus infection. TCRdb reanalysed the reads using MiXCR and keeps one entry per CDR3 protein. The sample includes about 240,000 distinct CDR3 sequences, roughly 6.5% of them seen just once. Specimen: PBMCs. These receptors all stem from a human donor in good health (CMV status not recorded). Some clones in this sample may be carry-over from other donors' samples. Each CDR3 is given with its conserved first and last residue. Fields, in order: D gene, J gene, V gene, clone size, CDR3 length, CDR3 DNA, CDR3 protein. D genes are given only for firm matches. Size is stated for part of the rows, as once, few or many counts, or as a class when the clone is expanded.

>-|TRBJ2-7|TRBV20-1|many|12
TGCACAGTGAGTCTGGGGTCCTACGAGCAGTACTTC
CTVSLGSYEQYF
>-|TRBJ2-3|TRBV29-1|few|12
TGCAGCGTTGCCTGGATCACAGATACGCAGTATTTT
CSVAWITDTQYF
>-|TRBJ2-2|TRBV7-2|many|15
TGTGCCAGCAGCTTACGTGGACTCTCCACCGGGGAGCTGTTTTTT
CASSLRGLSTGELFF
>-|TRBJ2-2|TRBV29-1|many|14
TGCAGCGCGCGGAGGGGCCCGGTCACCGGGGAGCTGTTTTTT
CSARRGPVTGELFF
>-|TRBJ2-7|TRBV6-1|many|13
TGTGCCAGCAGAAGGGGGGGGACCTACGAGCAGTACTTC
CASRRGGTYEQYF
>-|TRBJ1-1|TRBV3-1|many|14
TGTGCCAGCAGCCAAGATGAGAGGGGGACTGAAGCTTTCTTT
CASSQDERGTEAFF
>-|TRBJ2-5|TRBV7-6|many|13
TGTGCCAGCAGCGTGGACAACTTAAGGACCCAGTACTTC
CASSVDNLRTQYF
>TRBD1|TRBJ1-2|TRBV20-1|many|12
TGCAGTGCTAGAGAGGGGACAGGGTTCTACACCTTC
CSAREGTGFYTF
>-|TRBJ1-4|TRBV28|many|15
TGTGCCAGCAGTTTATTGGACAGAGTTAATGAAAAACTGTTTTTT
CASSLLDRVNEKLFF
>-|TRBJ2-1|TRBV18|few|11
TGTGCCAGCTCACCACAGGGTGAGCAGTTCTTC
CASSPQGEQFF
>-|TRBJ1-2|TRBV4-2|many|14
TGTGCCAGCAGCCAAGATAGCAATCCAGGGGGCTACACCTTC
CASSQDSNPGGYTF
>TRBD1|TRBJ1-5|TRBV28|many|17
TGTGCCAGCAGTTTATCCCGTCTCCGGGACAGAGATCAGCCCCAGCATTTT
CASSLSRLRDRDQPQHF
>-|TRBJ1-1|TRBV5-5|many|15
TGTGCCAGCATCCGAGGGGGGGGGCTGAGCACTGAAGCTTTCTTT
CASIRGGGLSTEAFF
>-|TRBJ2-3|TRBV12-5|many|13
TGTGCTAGTGACGGGCCGAGCACAGATACGCAGTATTTT
CASDGPSTDTQYF
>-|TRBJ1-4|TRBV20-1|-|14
TGCAGTGCTAGAGATGACCGGGGGGACGAAAAACTGTTTTTT
CSARDDRGDEKLFF
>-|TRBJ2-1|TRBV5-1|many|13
TGCGCCAGCAGGGGGTCACAGGACAATGAGCAGTTCTTC
CASRGSQDNEQFF
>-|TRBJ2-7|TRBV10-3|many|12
TGTGCCATCAGTGATAGGGGCTACGAGCAGTACTTC
CAISDRGYEQYF
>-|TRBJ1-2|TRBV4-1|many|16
TGCGCCAGCAGCCAAGATTTGGACGTAGGGTGGTATGGCTACACCTTC
CASSQDLDVGWYGYTF
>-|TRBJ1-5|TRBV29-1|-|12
TGCAGCGCTCAACAGGGTAATCAGCCCCAGCATTTT
CSAQQGNQPQHF
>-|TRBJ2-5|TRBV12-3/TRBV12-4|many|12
TGTGCCACGGGCCAGGTCCAAGAGACCCAGTACTTC
CATGQVQETQYF
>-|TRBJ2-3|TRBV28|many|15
TGTGCCAGCAGGGGCGCCGCGGATACCACAGATACGCAGTATTTT
CASRGAADTTDTQYF
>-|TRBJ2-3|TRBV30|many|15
TGTGCCTGGATAAAAAGGTCCGATAGCACAGATACGCAGTATTTT
CAWIKRSDSTDTQYF
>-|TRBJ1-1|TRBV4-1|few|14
TGTGCCAGCAGCCAAGAAGGGGTGGATACTGAAGCTTTCTTT
CASSQEGVDTEAFF
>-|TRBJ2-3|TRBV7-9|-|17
TGTGCCAGCAGCCCCCCCCGGGAGAGAAAAAGCACAGATACGCAGTATTTT
CASSPPRERKSTDTQYF
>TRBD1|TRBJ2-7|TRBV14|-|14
TGTGCCAGCGGCGTCCCGGGACAGGGGAACGAGCAGTACTTC
CASGVPGQGNEQYF
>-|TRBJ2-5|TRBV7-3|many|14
TGTGCCAGCAGCTTAAACTCAGCCGGGGAGACCCAGTACTTC
CASSLNSAGETQYF
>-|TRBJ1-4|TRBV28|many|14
TGTGCCAGCAGTTTCCAGGGAGGCAATGAAAAACTGTTTTTT
CASSFQGGNEKLFF
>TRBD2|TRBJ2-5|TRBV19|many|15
TGTGCCAGTAGCGGACTAGCGGGGTCGGATGAGACCCAGTACTTC
CASSGLAGSDETQYF
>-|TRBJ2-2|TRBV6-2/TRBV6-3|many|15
TGTGCCAGCAGTTATTCCCACGAAATGACCGGGGAGCTGTTTTTT
CASSYSHEMTGELFF
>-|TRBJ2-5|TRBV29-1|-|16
TGCAGCGTTGAAGATCTAGTGGGCCGGCTCCAAGAGACCCAGTACTTC
CSVEDLVGRLQETQYF
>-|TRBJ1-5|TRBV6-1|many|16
TGTGCCAGCAGTGAAGGTCCAAGTGAAAGCAATCAGCCCCAGCATTTT
CASSEGPSESNQPQHF
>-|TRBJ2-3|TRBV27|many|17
TGTGCCAGCAGTCCACGACGGGACGGAGATGGCACAGATACGCAGTATTTT
CASSPRRDGDGTDTQYF
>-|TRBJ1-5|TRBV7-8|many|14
TGTGCCAGCAGCGTGGGACTTGGAAATCAGCCCCAGCATTTT
CASSVGLGNQPQHF
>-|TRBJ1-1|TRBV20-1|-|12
TGCAGTGGCGGCGGAATGAACACTGAAGCTTTCTTT
CSGGGMNTEAFF
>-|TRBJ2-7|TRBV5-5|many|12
TGTGCCAGCAGCTTAGAGAGTTCTGAGCAGTACTTC
CASSLESSEQYF
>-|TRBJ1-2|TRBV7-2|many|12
TGTGCCAGCAGCGCTGGGGCCTATGGCTACACCTTC
CASSAGAYGYTF
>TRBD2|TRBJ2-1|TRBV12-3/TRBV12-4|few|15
TGTGCCAGCAGTCCGAGACTAGCGGGGAGAAATGAGCAGTTCTTC
CASSPRLAGRNEQFF
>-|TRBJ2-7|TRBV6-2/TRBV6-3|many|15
TGTGCCAGCAGTTACAGCAGGGACAACCCCTACGAGCAGTACTTC
CASSYSRDNPYEQYF
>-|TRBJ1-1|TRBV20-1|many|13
TGCAGTGCCCTCGCGTGGTCACAAACTGAAGCTTTCTTT
CSALAWSQTEAFF
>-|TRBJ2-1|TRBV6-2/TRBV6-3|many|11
TGTGCCAGCAGCCAGGGCAATGAGCAGTTCTTC
CASSQGNEQFF
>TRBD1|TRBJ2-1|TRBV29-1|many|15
TGCAGCGTGGTACCCGGGACAGGGTCCTACAATGAGCAGTTCTTC
CSVVPGTGSYNEQFF
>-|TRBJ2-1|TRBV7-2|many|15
TGTGCCAGCAGCTTAGATGGTGGAGAGAGCAATGAGCAGTTCTTC
CASSLDGGESNEQFF